These 26 T cell receptor beta chains were sequenced from one sample in a study of T cell responses to AZD1222 COVID-19 vaccine. The repertoire was sequenced with immunoSEQ multiplex PCR; TCRdb's copy has only in-frame clones and lacks some. The sample records about 120,000 clones, roughly 90% being singletons. Sequenced material: peripheral blood, taken on day 0 of AZD1222 vaccination. The receptors come from an adult in good health.

This chain links TRBV6-6 with TRBJ1-5; no clear D. Trimming stripped 5 bases from V and 0 bases from J, with 23 bases between. The CDR3 has 19 residues. Germline V CDR1 and CDR2: MNHNY, SVGAGI (reference sequence). CDR3: CASSPHPQTAGNSNQPQHF. The CDR3 DNA follows: TGTGCCAGCAGTCCCCATCCCCAAACGGCGGGAAATAGCAATCAGCCCCAGCATTTT.

The chain uses TRBV29-1 and TRBJ1-4, with D uncertain. The CDR3 totals 10 residues. The germline V and J ends were trimmed by 7 bases and 7 bases, with 7 bases remaining between them. Germline CDR1 is SQVTM and CDR2 is ANQGSEA. CDR3: CSAWGEKLFF. The CDR3 coding sequence is TGCAGCGCCTGGGGTGAAAAACTGTTTTTT.

The gene calls are TRBV2 and TRBJ2-3; D ambiguous. This CDR3 contains 16 residues. The germline gives CDR1 SNHLY, CDR2 FYNNEI. V lost 6 bases and J lost 3, with 19 bases in between. CDR3 region: CASRAIWGWATDTQYF. Here the CDR3 DNA reads TGTGCCAGCAGGGCGATTTGGGGTTGGGCTACAGATACGCAGTATTTT.

The V and J genes are TRBV7-2 and TRBJ2-1; D may match TRBD1 or TRBD2 (5 bases each). Trimming took 1 base from V and 8 from J, leaving 9 bases between them. Germline lookup yields CDR1 SGHTA and CDR2 FQGNSA. CDR3 size: 13 residues. In DNA, the CDR3 is TGTGCCAGCAGCTTAGGTCTGGGGGATGAGCAGTTCTTC. Residues: CASSLGLGDEQFF.

V gene TRBV7-2 combines with J gene TRBJ2-1; TRBD2 aligns across 7 bases. The CDR3 has 17 amino acids. V gave up 1 base and J gave up 2 bases; unmatched junction bases: 8. Germline V lookup: CDR1 SGHTA, CDR2 FQGNSA. CDR3 sequence (DNA): TGTGCCAGCAGCTTAGACCGGCTGGGGAGGGCCTACAATGAGCAGTTCTTC. It is translated as CASSLDRLGRAYNEQFF.

This chain connects TRBV6-2 or TRBV6-3 to TRBJ1-5; D may be TRBD1 (6 bases). The V end lost 5 bases, the J end lost 5 bases, and 13 bases lay between the germline ends. Germline-derived CDR1 and CDR2 are MNHEY and SVGEGT. CDR3 length equals 14 residues. The CDR3 spells CASSNTGSHQPQHF. In DNA, the CDR3 is TGTGCCAGCAGTAACACAGGGTCCCATCAGCCCCAGCATTTT.

The chain employs TRBV5-1 and TRBJ1-6, with D possibly TRBD1 on 5 matching bases. The V gene's germline CDR1 is SGHRS and CDR2 YFSETQ. CDR3 length equals 15 residues. Trimming took 6 bases from V and 6 from J, leaving 16 bases between them. CDR3 in amino acids: CASTLRQQSNSPLHF. The CDR3 nucleotides are TGCGCCAGCACTCTACGACAGCAGAGTAATTCACCCCTCCACTTT. Complete variable domain (other parts from reference TRBV5-1 and TRBJ1-6): KAGVTQTPRYLIKTRGQQVTLSCSPISGHRSVSWYQQTPGQGLQFLFEYFSETQRNKGNFPGRFSGRQFSNSRSEMNVSTLELGDSALYLCASTLRQQSNSPLHFGNGTRLTVT.

This clone has a single count. The V call is TRBV10-3, the J call TRBJ1-1; D gene unclear. V was cut by 0 bases and J by 0 bases, with 5 bases left in between. Germline V CDR1 and CDR2: ENHRY, SYGVKD. The CDR3 is made up of 14 amino acids. The CDR3 protein is CAISESSLNTEAFF. In DNA form, the CDR3 reads TGTGCCATCAGTGAGTCGTCATTGAACACTGAAGCTTTCTTT.

V gene TRBV28 combines with J gene TRBJ1-5, with 8 nucleotides matching TRBD1. Trimming at V came to 7 bases and at J to 6 bases, leaving 11 bases not matched to a gene. The CDR3 runs to 15 residues. Germline V gene sequence: CDR1 MDHEN, CDR2 SYDVKM. The CDR3 region is CASTQTGQGSQPQHF. The CDR3 nucleotides are TGTGCCAGCACCCAAACAGGACAGGGCAGTCAGCCCCAGCATTTT. Variable domain in full (rest from reference TRBV28 and TRBJ1-5): DVKVTQSSRYLVKRTGEKVFLECVQDMDHENMFWYRQDPGLGLRLIYFSYDVKMKEKGDIPEGYSVSREKKERFSLILESASTNQTSMYLCASTQTGQGSQPQHFGDGTRLSIL.

The table lists this clone with a few counts. The V and J genes are TRBV4-1 and TRBJ1-4, with a weak D call TRBD1 (5 bases). The germline CDR1 and CDR2 sequences are MGHRA and YSYEKL. The germline V and J ends were trimmed by 1 base and 5 bases, with 14 bases remaining between them. This CDR3 comprises 16 residues. This CDR3 reads CASSQVGALVNEKLFF. As DNA, the CDR3 is TGCGCCAGCAGCCAAGTTGGGGCACTCGTAAATGAAAAACTGTTTTTT.

V gene TRBV7-9 combines with J gene TRBJ2-4; TRBD2 agrees at 8 bases. There are 19 residues in the CDR3. From germline, CDR1 is SEHNR and CDR2 FQNEAQ (reference sequence). The junction had 17 bases not matched to a gene; V was cut back by 4 bases and J by 3 bases. The chain's CDR3 is CASSSGGASDSLGKNIQYF. The CDR3 DNA reads TGTGCCAGCAGCTCCGGGGGGGCCTCGGACAGTCTTGGCAAAAACATTCAGTACTTC. Full variable domain (outside the CDR3, taken from reference TRBV7-9 and TRBJ2-4): DTGVSQNPRHKITKRGQNVTFRCDPISEHNRLYWYRQTLGQGPEFLTYFQNEAQLEKSRLLSDRFSAERPKGSFSTLEIQRTEQGDSAMYLCASSSGGASDSLGKNIQYFGAGTRLSVL.

This chain connects TRBV24-1 to TRBJ1-2; perhaps TRBD1 as D (5 bases). Germline loops: CDR1 KGHDR, CDR2 SFDVKD. V lost 4 bases, J lost 5 bases, and 19 bases lay in between. The CDR3 has 16 residues. CDR3 region: CATSDPVGDGPYGYTF. Here the CDR3 DNA reads TGTGCCACCAGTGACCCTGTAGGGGACGGCCCTTATGGCTACACCTTC.

The V and J genes are TRBV15 and TRBJ1-1; D gene uncertain. Per germline, CDR1 LNHNV and CDR2 YYDKDF (reference sequence). With 2 bases removed from V and 3 bases from J, the gap between germline ends came to 10 bases. The CDR3 has 14 residues. This CDR3 reads CATSRPEKDTEAFF. The CDR3 DNA reads as TGTGCCACCAGCAGACCTGAAAAAGACACTGAAGCTTTCTTT.

The rearrangement uses TRBV7-3 and TRBJ2-5, with unresolved D. The CDR3 totals 17 residues. Germline CDR1 reads SGHTA; CDR2 reads FQGTGA. The V gene lost 5 bases and the J gene lost 4 bases, with 23 bases spanning the gap. The CDR3 sequence is CASSPHVNNRGRETQYF. DNA of the CDR3: TGTGCCAGCAGCCCACACGTGAACAACCGAGGCAGAGAGACCCAGTACTTC.

This chain uses TRBV4-1 with TRBJ1-4; D possibly corresponds to TRBD1 (6 bases). The V gene's germline CDR1 is MGHRA and CDR2 YSYEKL. V was cut by 3 bases and J by 6 bases, with 20 bases left in between. The CDR3 is 17 amino acids. In DNA form, the CDR3 reads TGCGCCAGCAGCCAGGGAGACAGGACGGAGGGCTATGAAAAACTGTTTTTT. It specifies CASSQGDRTEGYEKLFF.

This clone was found a few times. The chain recombines TRBV23-1 with TRBJ1-1; the match to TRBD1 covers 8 bases. TRBV23-1 belongs to the ORF category, with a function that is uncertain. V dropped 3 bases and J dropped 0; count of bases not matched to a gene: 15. The CDR3 totals 19 residues. CDR3 loop: CASSHTFKPGGGVNTEAFF. The CDR3 DNA sequence: TGCGCCAGCAGTCACACCTTTAAACCAGGGGGCGGCGTGAACACTGAAGCTTTCTTT.

This chain joins TRBV9 and TRBJ2-5, with 14 nucleotides matching TRBD2. The CDR3 runs 19 residues. Germline V gives CDR1 SGDLS, CDR2 YYNGEE. With V trimmed by 3 bases and J by 2 bases, 12 bases remained unmatched. CDR3 in amino acids: CASSGGVTGLAGEQETQYF. The DNA of the CDR3 is TGTGCCAGCAGCGGAGGGGTGACGGGACTAGCGGGAGAACAAGAGACCCAGTACTTC.

The V and J genes are TRBV5-5 and TRBJ2-1; 9 positions match TRBD2. In germline, CDR1 is SGHKS, CDR2 YYEKEE (reference sequence). V was pared by 1 base and J by 10 bases, with 9 bases of the junction left unmatched. The CDR3 consists of 15 residues. This CDR3 reads CASSLFQAGGGEQFF. In DNA, the CDR3 is TGTGCCAGCAGCTTGTTTCAAGCGGGGGGAGGGGAGCAGTTCTTC.

The chain carries TRBV29-1 and TRBJ2-3, with a weak D call TRBD1 (5 bases). CDR3 length: 15 residues. Germline V gene data show CDR1 as SQVTM and CDR2 as ANQGSEA. V was pared by 0 bases and J by 0 bases, with 10 bases between. The CDR3: CSVEDPRASTDTQYF. Here the CDR3 DNA reads TGCAGCGTTGAAGATCCCAGGGCTAGCACAGATACGCAGTATTTT.

This chain connects TRBV5-6 to TRBJ1-3; D is possibly TRBD1 (6 bases). Per germline, CDR1 SGHDT and CDR2 YYEEEE. The CDR3 length is 19 residues. V was pared by 3 bases and J by 0 bases, with 22 bases between. The CDR3 bases are TGTGCCAGCAGCTCCAGAATATCAGGGGCCTGGATCTCTGGAAACACCATATATTTT. It yields the protein CASSSRISGAWISGNTIYF.

V gene TRBV10-3 combines with J gene TRBJ2-2; TRBD1 might be the D (5 bases). The germline V and J ends were trimmed by 7 bases and 3 bases, with 9 bases remaining between them. The CDR3 length is 13 residues. Germline assignment: CDR1 ENHRY and CDR2 SYGVKD. The CDR3: CAIKPGYTGELFF. CDR3 DNA: TGTGCCATCAAGCCAGGGTACACCGGGGAGCTGTTTTTT.

This chain joins TRBV18 and TRBJ1-1; D uncertain. The CDR3 loop spans 13 amino acids. Trimming pared 5 bases from V and 1 base from J, leaving 8 bases between. Germline V gene data show CDR1 as KGHSH and CDR2 as LQKENI. The CDR3 protein is CASSEGKNTEAFF. The CDR3 DNA reads as TGTGCCAGCTCAGAAGGGAAGAACACTGAAGCTTTCTTT.

The rearrangement uses TRBV9 and TRBJ2-5; 10 nucleotides line up with TRBD1. This CDR3 spans 15 amino acids. From germline, CDR1 is SGDLS and CDR2 YYNGEE. After removal of 2 bases from V and 4 bases from J, the junction contained 5 bases not matched to a gene. The CDR3 nucleotides read TGTGCCAGCAGCGTCGGGACAGGGGACGGAGAGACCCAGTACTTC. This sequence encodes CASSVGTGDGETQYF.

The count of this clone is one. Here the CDR3 DNA reads TGTGCCACCAGTAAGGCGGGAACAGATACGCAGTATTTT. Translating it yields CATSKAGTDTQYF. V usage is TRBV24-1 and J usage is TRBJ2-3; D might be TRBD2 (6 bases). This CDR3 has 13 residues. V lost 6 bases, J lost 3 bases, and 9 bases lay in between. The germline gives CDR1 KGHDR, CDR2 SFDVKD.

The V gene is TRBV7-2, the J gene TRBJ1-2; D gene unclear. Looked up from germline, CDR1 is SGHTA and CDR2 is FQGNSA. Trimming removed 0 bases from V and 0 bases from J, with 17 bases in between. The length of the CDR3 is 18 residues. The CDR3 nucleotides read TGTGCCAGCAGCTTAGCTGCCCCTCGTCTGACGACTAACTATGGCTACACCTTC. Translation gives CASSLAAPRLTTNYGYTF. The variable domain in full, with the rest retrieved from reference TRBV7-2 and TRBJ1-2, is GAGVSQSPSNKVTEKGKDVELRCDPISGHTALYWYRQSLGQGLEFLIYFQGNSAPDKSGLPSDRFSAERTGGSVSTLTIQRTQQEDSAVYLCASSLAAPRLTTNYGYTFGSGTRLTVV.

The J gene is TRBJ2-5, the V gene TRBV29-1; no clear D. This CDR3 region has 12 residues. V lost 4 bases to trimming and J lost 1 base, with 7 bases between them. Germline-derived CDR1 and CDR2 are SQVTM and ANQGSEA. In nucleotides, the CDR3 is TGCAGCGTTGGGGCATTCCAAGAGACCCAGTACTTC. It yields the protein CSVGAFQETQYF.